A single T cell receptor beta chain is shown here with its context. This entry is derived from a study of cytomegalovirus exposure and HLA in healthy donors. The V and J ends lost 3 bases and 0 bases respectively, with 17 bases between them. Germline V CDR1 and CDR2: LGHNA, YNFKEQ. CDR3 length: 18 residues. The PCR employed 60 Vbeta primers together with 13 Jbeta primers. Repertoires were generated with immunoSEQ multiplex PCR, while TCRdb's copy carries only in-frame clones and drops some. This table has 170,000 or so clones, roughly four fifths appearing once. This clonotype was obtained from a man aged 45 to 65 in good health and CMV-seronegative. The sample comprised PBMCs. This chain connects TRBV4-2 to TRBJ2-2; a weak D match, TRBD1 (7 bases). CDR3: CASSHVLAGTANTGELFF. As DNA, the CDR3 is TGTGCCAGCAGCCACGTACTAGCAGGGACAGCGAACACCGGGGAGCTGTTTTTT.